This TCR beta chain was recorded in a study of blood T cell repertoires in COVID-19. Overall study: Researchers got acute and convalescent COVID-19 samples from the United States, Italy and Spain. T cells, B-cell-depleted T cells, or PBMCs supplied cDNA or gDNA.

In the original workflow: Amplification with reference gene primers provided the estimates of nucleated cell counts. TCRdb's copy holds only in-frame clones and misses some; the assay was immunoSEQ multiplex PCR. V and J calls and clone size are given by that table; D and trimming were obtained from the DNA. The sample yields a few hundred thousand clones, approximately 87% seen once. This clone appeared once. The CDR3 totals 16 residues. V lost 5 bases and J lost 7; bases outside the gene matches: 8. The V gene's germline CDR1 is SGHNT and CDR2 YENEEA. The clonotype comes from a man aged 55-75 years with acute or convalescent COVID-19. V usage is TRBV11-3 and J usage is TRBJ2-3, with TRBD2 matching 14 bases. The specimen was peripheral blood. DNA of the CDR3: TGTGCCAGCAGCCAGCCGGGGACTAGCGGGAGAAATACGCAGTATTTT. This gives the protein CASSQPGTSGRNTQYF.